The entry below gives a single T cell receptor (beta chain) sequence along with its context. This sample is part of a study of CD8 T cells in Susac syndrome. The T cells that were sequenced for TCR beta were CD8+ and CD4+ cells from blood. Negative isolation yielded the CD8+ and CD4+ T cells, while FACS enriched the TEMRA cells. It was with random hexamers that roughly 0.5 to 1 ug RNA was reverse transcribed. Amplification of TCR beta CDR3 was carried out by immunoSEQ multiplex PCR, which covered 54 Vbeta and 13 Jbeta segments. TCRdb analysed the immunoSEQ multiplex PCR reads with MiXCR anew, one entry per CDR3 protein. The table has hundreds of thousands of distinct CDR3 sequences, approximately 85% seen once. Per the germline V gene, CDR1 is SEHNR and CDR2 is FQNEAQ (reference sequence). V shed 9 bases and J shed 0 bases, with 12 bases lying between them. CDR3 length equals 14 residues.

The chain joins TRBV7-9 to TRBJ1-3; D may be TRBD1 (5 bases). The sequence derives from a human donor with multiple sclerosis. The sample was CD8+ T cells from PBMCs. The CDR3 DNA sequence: TGTGCCAGTGGGGGATCCCTCTCTGGAAACACCATATATTTT. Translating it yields CASGGSLSGNTIYF.